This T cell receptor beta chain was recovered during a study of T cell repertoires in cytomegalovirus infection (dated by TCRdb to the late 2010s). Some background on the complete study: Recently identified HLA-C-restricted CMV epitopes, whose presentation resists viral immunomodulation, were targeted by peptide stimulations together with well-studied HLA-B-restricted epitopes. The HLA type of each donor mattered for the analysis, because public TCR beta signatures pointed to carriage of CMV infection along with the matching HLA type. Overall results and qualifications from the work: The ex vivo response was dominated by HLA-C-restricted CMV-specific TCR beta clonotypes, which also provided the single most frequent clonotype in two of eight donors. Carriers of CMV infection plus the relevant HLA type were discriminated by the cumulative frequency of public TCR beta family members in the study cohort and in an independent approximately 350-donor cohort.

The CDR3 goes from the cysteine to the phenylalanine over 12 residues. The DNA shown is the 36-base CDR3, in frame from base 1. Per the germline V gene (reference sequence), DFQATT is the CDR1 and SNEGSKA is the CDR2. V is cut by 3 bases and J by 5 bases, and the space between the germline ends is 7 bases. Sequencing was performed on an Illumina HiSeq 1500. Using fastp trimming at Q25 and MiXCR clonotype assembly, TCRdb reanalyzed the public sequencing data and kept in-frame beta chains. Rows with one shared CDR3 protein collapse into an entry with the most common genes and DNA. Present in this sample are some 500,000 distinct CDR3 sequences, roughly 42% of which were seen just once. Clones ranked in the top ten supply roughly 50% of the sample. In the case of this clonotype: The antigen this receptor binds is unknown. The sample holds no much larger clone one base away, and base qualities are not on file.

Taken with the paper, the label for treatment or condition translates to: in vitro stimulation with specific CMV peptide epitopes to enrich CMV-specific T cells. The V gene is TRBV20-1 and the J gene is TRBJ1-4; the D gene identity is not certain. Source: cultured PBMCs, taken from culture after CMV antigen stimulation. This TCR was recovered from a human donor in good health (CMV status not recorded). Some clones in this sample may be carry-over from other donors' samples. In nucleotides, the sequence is TGCAGTGCTAGTATCACGAATGAAAAACTGTTTTTT. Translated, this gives CSASITNEKLFF.